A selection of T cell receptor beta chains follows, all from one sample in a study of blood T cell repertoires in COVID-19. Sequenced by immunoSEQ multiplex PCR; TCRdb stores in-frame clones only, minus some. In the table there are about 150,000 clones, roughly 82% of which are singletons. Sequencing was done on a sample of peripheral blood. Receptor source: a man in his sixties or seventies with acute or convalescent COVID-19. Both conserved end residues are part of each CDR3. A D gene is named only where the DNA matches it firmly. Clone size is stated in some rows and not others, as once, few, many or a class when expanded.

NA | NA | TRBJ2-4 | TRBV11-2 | CASSPGTYSDIQYF | TGTGCCAGCAGCCCCGGGACTTACTCCGACATTCAGTACTTC
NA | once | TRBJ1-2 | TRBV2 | CASRPDRWDYGYTF | TGTGCCAGCAGACCCGACAGGTGGGATTATGGCTACACCTTC
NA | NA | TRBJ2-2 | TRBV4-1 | CASSPLNTGELFF | TGCGCCAGCAGTCCCCTTAACACCGGGGAGCTGTTTTTT
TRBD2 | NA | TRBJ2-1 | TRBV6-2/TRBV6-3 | CASSYRRGAIPEQFF | TGTGCCAGCAGTTACCGGCGGGGGGCAATCCCTGAGCAGTTCTTC
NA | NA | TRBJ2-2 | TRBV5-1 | CASSLDPGQNTGELFF | TGCGCCAGCAGCTTGGACCCGGGACAGAACACCGGGGAGCTGTTTTTT
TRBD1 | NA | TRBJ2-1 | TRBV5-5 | CASSFRTGRDEQFF | TGTGCCAGCAGCTTTAGGACAGGGCGAGATGAGCAGTTCTTC
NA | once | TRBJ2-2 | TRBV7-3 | CASSLTRNTGELFF | TGTGCCAGCAGCTTAACGCGCAACACCGGGGAGCTGTTTTTT
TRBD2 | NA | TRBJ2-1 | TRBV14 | CASSRGLADEQFF | TGTGCCAGCAGCAGAGGACTAGCCGATGAGCAGTTCTTC
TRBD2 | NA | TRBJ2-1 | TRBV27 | CASRGNGTSGGRGYNEQFF | TGTGCCAGCAGGGGGAATGGGACTAGCGGAGGTCGAGGGTACAATGAGCAGTTCTTC
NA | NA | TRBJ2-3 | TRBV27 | CASSWYWDSRREDTQYF | TGTGCCAGCAGTTGGTACTGGGACAGCCGTCGGGAGGATACGCAGTATTTT
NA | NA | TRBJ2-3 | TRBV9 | CASSVGFGGGADTQYF | TGTGCCAGCAGCGTGGGATTCGGCGGGGGCGCAGATACGCAGTATTTT
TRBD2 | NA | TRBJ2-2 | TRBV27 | CASRAGTRNTGELFF | TGTGCCAGCAGGGCCGGGACTAGGAACACCGGGGAGCTGTTTTTT
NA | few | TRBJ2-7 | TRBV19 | CASSYPGHSYEQYF | TGTGCCAGTAGTTACCCGGGACATTCCTACGAGCAGTACTTC
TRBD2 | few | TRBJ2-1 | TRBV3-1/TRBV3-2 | CASSTIHRREGEQFF | TGTGCCAGCAGCACCATTCACAGACGGGAGGGTGAGCAGTTCTTC
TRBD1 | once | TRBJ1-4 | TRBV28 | CASSPTGGNEKLFF | TGTGCCAGCAGTCCGACAGGGGGTAACGAAAAACTGTTTTTT
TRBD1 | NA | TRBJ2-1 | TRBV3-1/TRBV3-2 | CASSQGDRTGGEEQFF | TGTGCCAGCAGCCAAGGCGACAGGACAGGGGGCGAGGAGCAGTTCTTC
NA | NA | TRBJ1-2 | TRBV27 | CASRMDGDYGYTF | TGTGCCAGCAGGATGGACGGGGACTATGGCTACACCTTC
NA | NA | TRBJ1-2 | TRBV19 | CASTNRVANYGYTF | TGTGCCAGTACCAACAGGGTTGCCAACTATGGCTACACCTTC
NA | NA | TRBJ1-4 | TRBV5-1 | CASSPPGGEEKLFF | TGCGCCAGCAGCCCCCCCGGGGGTGAGGAAAAACTGTTTTTT
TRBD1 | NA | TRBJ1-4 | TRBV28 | CASSKGGTNEKLFF | TGTGCCAGCAGTAAAGGGGGCACTAATGAAAAACTGTTTTTT
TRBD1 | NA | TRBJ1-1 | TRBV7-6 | CASSLGPRAGGTEAFF | TGTGCCAGCAGCTTAGGACCCAGAGCAGGGGGAACTGAAGCTTTCTTT
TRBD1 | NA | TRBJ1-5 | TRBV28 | CASSRTGTAAQPQHF | TGTGCCAGCAGTCGGACCGGGACAGCGGCTCAGCCCCAGCATTTT
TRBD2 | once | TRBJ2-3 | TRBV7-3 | CASSPRTSGGTDTQYF | TGTGCCAGCAGCCCTCGGACTAGCGGAGGCACAGATACGCAGTATTTT
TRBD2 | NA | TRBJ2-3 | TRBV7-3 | CASSRRGELTDTQYF | TGTGCCAGCAGCCGGCGGGGGGAACTCACAGATACGCAGTATTTT
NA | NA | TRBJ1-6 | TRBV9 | CASSVLGIGDPLHF | TGTGCCAGCAGCGTCCTCGGGATTGGGGATCCCCTCCACTTT
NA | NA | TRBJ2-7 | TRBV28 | CASSSPSSGGSLYEQYF | TGTGCCAGCAGTTCCCCATCCTCAGGAGGTTCCCTCTACGAGCAGTACTTC
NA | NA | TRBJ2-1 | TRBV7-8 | CASSLAEGSYNEQFF | TGTGCCAGCAGCTTAGCTGAGGGTTCCTACAATGAGCAGTTCTTC
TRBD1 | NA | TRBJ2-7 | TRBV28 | CASMPPGGTYEQYF | TGTGCCAGCATGCCCCCAGGGGGAACCTACGAGCAGTACTTC
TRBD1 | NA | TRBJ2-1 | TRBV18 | CASSSGQGGNEQFF | TGTGCCAGCTCCTCTGGACAGGGGGGGAATGAGCAGTTCTTC
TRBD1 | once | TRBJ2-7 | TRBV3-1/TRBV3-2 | CASSQVQTGAGEQYF | TGTGCCAGCAGCCAAGTCCAGACAGGGGCAGGGGAGCAGTACTTC
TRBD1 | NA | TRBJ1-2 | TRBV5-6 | CASSLRGTGVYGYTF | TGTGCCAGCAGCCTCCGCGGGACAGGGGTCTATGGCTACACCTTC
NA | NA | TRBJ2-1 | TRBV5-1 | CASSLAPRDEQFF | TGCGCCAGCAGCTTGGCCCCGAGGGATGAGCAGTTCTTC
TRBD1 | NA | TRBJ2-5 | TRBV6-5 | CASSIGTVQETQYF | TGTGCCAGCAGTATAGGGACAGTCCAAGAGACCCAGTACTTC
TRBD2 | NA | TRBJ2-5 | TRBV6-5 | CASSYSTSGPQETQYF | TGTGCCAGCAGTTACTCGACTAGCGGGCCTCAAGAGACCCAGTACTTC
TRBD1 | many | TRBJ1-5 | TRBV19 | CASSPRQGAVRNQPQHF | TGTGCCAGTAGTCCCCGGCAGGGGGCCGTCAGAAATCAGCCCCAGCATTTT
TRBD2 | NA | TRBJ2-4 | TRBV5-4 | CASSLIAGGPNIQYF | TGTGCCAGCAGCTTGATAGCGGGAGGACCGAACATTCAGTACTTC
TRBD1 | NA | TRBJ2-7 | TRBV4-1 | CASSKGVTGGFYEQYF | TGCGCCAGCAGTAAGGGGGTGACAGGGGGCTTTTACGAGCAGTACTTC
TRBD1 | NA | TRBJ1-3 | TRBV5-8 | CASSRIQGGTGNTIYF | TGTGCCAGCAGCCGAATACAGGGGGGAACTGGAAACACCATATATTTT
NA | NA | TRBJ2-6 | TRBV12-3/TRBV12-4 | CASEGSGANVLTF | TGTGCCAGCGAGGGTTCGGGGGCCAACGTCCTGACTTTC
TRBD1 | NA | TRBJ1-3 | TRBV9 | CASSPREGGRVYF | TGTGCCAGCAGCCCCCGGGAAGGGGGCAGGGTATATTTT
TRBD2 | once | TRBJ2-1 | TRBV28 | CASSLGLAEYNEQFF | TGTGCCAGCAGTTTAGGGCTAGCGGAATACAATGAGCAGTTCTTC
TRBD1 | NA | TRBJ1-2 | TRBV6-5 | CASSPGQGAVGYTF | TGTGCCAGCAGCCCGGGACAGGGGGCGGTTGGCTACACCTTC
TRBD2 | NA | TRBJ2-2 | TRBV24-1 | CATSDLSGGSRGTGELFF | TGTGCCACCAGTGATCTTAGCGGGGGGTCTCGTGGGACCGGGGAGCTGTTTTTT
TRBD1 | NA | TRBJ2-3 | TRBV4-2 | CASSQEDRGNVDTQYF | TGTGCCAGCAGCCAGGAGGACAGGGGAAATGTAGATACGCAGTATTTT
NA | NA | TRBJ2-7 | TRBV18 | CASSQGAAGETYEQYF | TGTGCCAGCTCCCAGGGGGCGGCGGGGGAAACCTACGAGCAGTACTTC
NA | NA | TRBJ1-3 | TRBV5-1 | CASSLGQVAGNTIYF | TGCGCCAGCAGCTTGGGACAGGTTGCTGGAAACACCATATATTTT